Presented here are 5 T cell receptor beta chains from one specimen sequenced in a study of T cell repertoires in aging, cancer and after chemotherapy. TCR beta rearrangements were amplified from peripheral blood genomic DNA. Multiplex touch-down PCR with TRB-A/B primers amplified rearranged V-D-J TRB sequences. In TCRdb, the multiplex PCR reads were re-called with MiXCR into one record per CDR3 protein. The table records about 630 distinct CDR3 sequences, 25% of them present only once. The sequenced material came from blood. These receptors all stem from a human donor with a solid tumor.

This clonotype was picked up a small number of times. The rearrangement joins TRBV19 to TRBJ1-6; the D is unclear. CDR3 length: 15 amino acids. Germline CDR1 reads LNHDA; CDR2 reads SQIVND (reference sequence). Trimming took off 6 bases at V and 10 bases at J, with 19 bases between the two ends. As DNA, the CDR3 is TGTGCCAGTAGCTTCGTGTTCCAGGCCCGGTCACCCCTCCACTTT. It specifies CASSFVFQARSPLHF.

This clonotype has a handful of counts. The chain combines TRBV20-1 with TRBJ2-5; TRBD2 matches 12 bases. CDR1 DFQATT and CDR2 SNEGSKA come from the germline V gene (reference sequence). This CDR3 is built from 12 residues. The J segment lost 7 bases and the V segment lost 5 bases, leaving 2 bases of the junction unmatched. The CDR3 reads CSASLAGGTQYF. As DNA, the CDR3 is TGCAGTGCTTCACTAGCGGGGGGGACCCAGTACTTC.

This clonotype is categorized as large (0.1 to 1%). DNA of the CDR3: TGTGCCAGCAGTGAAAACCGACTAGCAACTAGCACAGATACGCAGTATTTT. This codes for CASSENRLATSTDTQYF. This chain links TRBV6-1 with TRBJ2-3; TRBD2 matches 7 bases. V lost 2 bases and J lost 0; bases outside the gene matches: 8. The CDR3 length is 17 residues. Germline CDR1 and CDR2: MNHNS and SASEGT.

This clonotype turned up a few times. The chain links TRBV12-3 or TRBV12-4 to TRBJ2-3; D may match TRBD1 or TRBD2 (5 bases each). This CDR3 is 18 amino acids long. The V end was cut by 7 bases, the J end by 2 bases, with 25 bases between. The CDR3, as DNA: TGTGCCAGCACTTACGGGACGCTGGCCGGCCTACACACAGATACGCAGTATTTT. The encoded protein is CASTYGTLAGLHTDTQYF.

This clonotype is judged large. This chain connects TRBV6-2 or TRBV6-3 to TRBJ2-5, with 10 bases fitting TRBD2. The germline V gene encodes CDR1 MNHEY and CDR2 SVGEGT. Trimming took 8 bases from V and 4 from J; bases not matched to a gene: 10. The CDR3 length is 15 residues. The CDR3 reads CASHHLAGEVETQYF. The CDR3 DNA reads as TGTGCCAGCCACCACCTAGCGGGGGAGGTAGAGACCCAGTACTTC.